A single sample is the source of the 9 T cell receptor beta chains below, sequenced in a study of blood T cell repertoires in COVID-19. The data were produced by immunoSEQ multiplex PCR, yet TCRdb's version contains in-frame clones alone and is incomplete. The table includes some 250,000 clones, nearly 90% detected once. The material sequenced was PBMCs or T cells enriched from blood (not recorded which). These TCRs come from a young woman with acute COVID-19.

V usage is TRBV13 and J usage is TRBJ1-2; D gene ambiguous. Germline values: CDR1 PRHDT, CDR2 FYEKMQ (reference sequence). CDR3 size: 14 residues. V shed 4 bases and J shed 2 bases, with 11 bases lying between them. The CDR3 bases are TGTGCCAGCAGCTGGGAGGGTAGAAACTATGGCTACACCTTC. This translates into CASSWEGRNYGYTF.

This chain links TRBV28 with TRBJ2-3, with 7 bases that match TRBD2. CDR1 and CDR2 (germline): MDHEN, SYDVKM. CDR3 size: 15 residues. Trimming removed 5 bases from V and 0 bases from J; junction bases left unmatched: 5. The CDR3 DNA sequence: TGTGCCAGCAGTCCTAGCGGTTATAGCACAGATACGCAGTATTTT. It is translated as CASSPSGYSTDTQYF.

This clone came up a few times. CDR3 loop: CASSRAPGGVTNSPLHF. The CDR3 DNA follows: TGTGCCAGCAGTCGAGCCCCCGGGGGGGTTACCAATTCACCCCTCCACTTT. The chain recombines TRBV6-6 with TRBJ1-6; D perhaps matches TRBD1 (5 bases). Germline V CDR1 and CDR2: MNHNY, SVGAGI (reference sequence). Between the trimmed V and J ends, which lost 5 bases and 7 bases, there was a span of 21 bases. This CDR3 spans 17 amino acids.

The rearrangement joins TRBV4-3 to TRBJ2-2, with D perhaps matching TRBD1 (6 bases). Germline V CDR1 and CDR2: LGHNA, YSLEER. The V gene lost 6 bases and the J gene lost 3 bases, with 14 bases spanning the gap. The CDR3 consists of 15 residues. CDR3 in DNA: TGCGCCAGCAGTCCCGGGACACAATACACCGGGGAGCTGTTTTTT. Translating gives CASSPGTQYTGELFF.

The chain combines TRBV18 with TRBJ1-6; a possible D gene is TRBD1 (6 bases). Germline values: CDR1 KGHSH, CDR2 LQKENI. This CDR3 has 15 amino acids. Between the trimmed V and J ends, which lost 2 bases and 5 bases, there was a span of 10 bases. The CDR3 reads CASSPAGDHNSPLHF. CDR3 nucleotide sequence: TGTGCCAGCTCACCAGCAGGGGACCATAATTCACCCCTCCACTTT.

The CDR3 sequence is CAISGYQGETEAFF. The CDR3, as DNA: TGTGCCATCAGTGGTTATCAGGGGGAAACTGAAGCTTTCTTT. The V and J genes are TRBV10-3 and TRBJ1-1; 7 positions match TRBD1. Germline CDR1 and CDR2: ENHRY and SYGVKD. Trimming took 4 bases from V and 5 from J; bases not matched to a gene: 7. The CDR3 spans 14 residues.

V usage is TRBV27 and J usage is TRBJ1-2; TRBD1 agrees at 10 bases. Trimming cost V 6 bases and J 4 bases; bases outside gene matches: 5. CDR3 size: 14 residues. Germline CDR1 and CDR2: MNHEY and SMNVEV (reference sequence). The DNA of the CDR3 is TGTGCCAGCAGCCCGGGACAGGGGCTCTATGGCTACACCTTC. Its protein product is CASSPGQGLYGYTF.

The rearrangement links TRBV24-1 to TRBJ2-3, with 7 bases matching TRBD2. With 9 bases clipped from V and 5 bases from J, the junction kept 4 bases outside the gene matches. Looked up from germline, CDR1 is KGHDR and CDR2 is SFDVKD. The CDR3 is 12 amino acids. DNA of the CDR3: TGTGCCACCGATGGGGGGGGAGATACGCAGTATTTT. Protein product: CATDGGGDTQYF.

The chain recombines TRBV5-5 with TRBJ1-6, with D tentatively TRBD1 (6 bases). Germline CDR1 SGHKS, CDR2 YYEKEE (reference sequence). Trimming took 1 base from V and 5 from J, leaving 13 bases between them. The CDR3 length is 16 residues. The CDR3 is CASSLWGQGHNSPLHF. The CDR3 coding sequence is TGTGCCAGCAGCTTGTGGGGGCAAGGCCATAATTCACCCCTCCACTTT.